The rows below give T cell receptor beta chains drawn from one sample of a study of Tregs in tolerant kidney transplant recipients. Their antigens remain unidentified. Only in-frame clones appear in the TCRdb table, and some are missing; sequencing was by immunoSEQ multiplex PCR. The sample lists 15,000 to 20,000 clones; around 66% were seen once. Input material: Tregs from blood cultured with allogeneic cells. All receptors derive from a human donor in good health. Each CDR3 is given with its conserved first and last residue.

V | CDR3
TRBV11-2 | CASSLDRGFSGANVLTF
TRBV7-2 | CASTPFGGNQETQYF
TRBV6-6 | CASGRAPGEQYF
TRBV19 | CASSRRGLMGQPQHF
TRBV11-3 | CASRGTSGHREYF
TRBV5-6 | CASSLTGGAYEQYF
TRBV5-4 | CASSSDRADGYTF
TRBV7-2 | CASSGTFYGYTF
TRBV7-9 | CASSFQAGGGRTDTQYF
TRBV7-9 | CASSLSRKGERTGELFF
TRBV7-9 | CASSSTSGTEQFF
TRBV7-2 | CASSHAAGTGYNSPLHF
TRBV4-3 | CASSQRYQGETQYF
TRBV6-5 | CASRRQGSSYNEQFF
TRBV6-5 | CAIRSVANYGYTF
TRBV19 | CASTGTGGFRSYNEQFF
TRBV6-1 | CASSRQGWYGYTF
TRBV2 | CASSEDRLNTEAFF
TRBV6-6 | CASSILLSSSIQYF
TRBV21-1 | CASSKSRGLAEDTDTQYF
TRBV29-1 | CSADPGTGLTQYF
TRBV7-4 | CASSYTGTGNYEQYF
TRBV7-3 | CASSLTGGREAFF
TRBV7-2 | CASSSYFGQSITDTQYF
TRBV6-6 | CASTINQKYGYTF
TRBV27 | CASSLWGPGQDEQYF
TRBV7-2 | CASSNEVSSTDTQYF
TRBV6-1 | CASSDVKECNSRANVLTF
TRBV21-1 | CASRAASGNTIYF
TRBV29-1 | CSVVGAAANTGELFF
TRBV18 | CASSPMAPLRTGELFF
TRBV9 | CASSVRESGGTQYF
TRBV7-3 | CASSPRGRGIISSSYNEQFF